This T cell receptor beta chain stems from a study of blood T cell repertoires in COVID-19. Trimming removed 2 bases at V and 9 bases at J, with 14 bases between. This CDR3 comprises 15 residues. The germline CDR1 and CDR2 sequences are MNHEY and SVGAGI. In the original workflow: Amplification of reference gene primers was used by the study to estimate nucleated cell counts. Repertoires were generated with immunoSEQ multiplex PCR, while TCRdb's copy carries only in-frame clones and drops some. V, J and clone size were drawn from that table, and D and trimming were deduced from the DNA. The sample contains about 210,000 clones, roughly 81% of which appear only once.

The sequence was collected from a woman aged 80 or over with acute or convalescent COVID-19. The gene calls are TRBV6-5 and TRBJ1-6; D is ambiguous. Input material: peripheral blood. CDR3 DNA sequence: TGTGCCAGCAGTTACCGAGGGTTTTGGAGTTCACCCCTCCACTTT. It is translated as CASSYRGFWSSPLHF.